The rows below give T cell receptor beta chains drawn from one sample of a study of beta chain features in type 1 diabetes. Produced via immunoSEQ multiplex PCR; TCRdb's table is partial and in-frame only. The top ten hold around 0.12% of the sample, which has about 650,000 clones, around 11% seen once. The sample was naive CD4+ T cells from blood. Receptors were obtained from a man aged 25-40 years with type 1 diabetes. Both conserved end residues are part of each CDR3. A D gene is named only where the DNA matches it firmly. Not every row has a clone size; where given, it reads once, few, many or a size class.

v_call	clone_size	d_call	j_call	cdr3_nt	cdr3_aa
TRBV19	.	.	TRBJ1-1	TGTGCCAGTAGTTGGGGGGACACTGAAGCTTTCTTT	CASSWGDTEAFF
TRBV9	few	TRBD1	TRBJ1-3	TGTGCCAGCAGCGTGCAGGGGGCTGGAAACACCATATATTTT	CASSVQGAGNTIYF
TRBV18	.	TRBD1	TRBJ2-3	TGTGCCAGCTCACCACCGACAGGGCCGCAGTATTTT	CASSPPTGPQYF
TRBV7-7	few	TRBD2	TRBJ2-1	TGTGCTAGCAGCTCTAGGGGGACCACTAGCGGGGAAGACAATGAGCAGTTCTTC	CASSSRGTTSGEDNEQFF
TRBV5-1	few	TRBD1	TRBJ2-1	TGCGCCAGCAGCCCACTATCGACAGGGGCCAGGGGTGAGCAGTTCTTC	CASSPLSTGARGEQFF
TRBV18	few	.	TRBJ2-7	TGTGCCAGCTCAGGGACAAGCTACGAGCAGTACTTC	CASSGTSYEQYF
TRBV18	.	.	TRBJ2-6	TGTGCCAGCTCGCCCGCAGGGATCTCTGGGGCCAACGTCCTGACTTTC	CASSPAGISGANVLTF
TRBV20-1	few	.	TRBJ2-5	TGCAGTGCCCTCATTGAGACCCAGTACTTC	CSALIETQYF
TRBV29-1	.	TRBD1	TRBJ1-4	TGCAGCGTTGGACAGGGAACTAATGAAAAACTGTTTTTT	CSVGQGTNEKLFF
TRBV18	.	.	TRBJ2-1	TGTGCCAGCTCACCCCGGGAACTGAATGAGCAGTTCTTC	CASSPRELNEQFF
TRBV29-1	few	.	TRBJ2-7	TGCAGCGTCGGAGGGGCCAGCTCCTACGAGCAGTACTTC	CSVGGASSYEQYF
TRBV9	.	.	TRBJ1-1	TGTGCCAGCAGCGCCCAGAGTGCCTCCGGGACTGAAGCTTTCTTT	CASSAQSASGTEAFF
TRBV5-1	few	TRBD2	TRBJ2-5	TGCGCCAGCAGCTTGGGGGGACTAGCGGGAGAGACCCAGTACTTC	CASSLGGLAGETQYF
TRBV19	few	.	TRBJ1-5	TGTGCCAGTAGCGTGACAGACGGGAGTCAGCCCCAGCATTTT	CASSVTDGSQPQHF
TRBV5-6	few	TRBD1	TRBJ1-6	TGTGCCAGCAGCTTGGGACAGGGGACGTACTCACCCCTCCACTTT	CASSLGQGTYSPLHF
TRBV13	few	.	TRBJ1-1	TGTGCCAGCAGCGTCACAGGGAGGGCTGAAGCTTTCTTT	CASSVTGRAEAFF
TRBV5-4	few	TRBD2	TRBJ2-5	TGTGCCAGCAGCTTGCAGCGGGGCCTCCAAGAGACCCAGTACTTC	CASSLQRGLQETQYF
TRBV4-3	.	TRBD1	TRBJ1-2	TGCGCCAGCAGCCAAGATGGACAGGGTTTCGCTGGCTACACCTTC	CASSQDGQGFAGYTF
TRBV5-4	.	TRBD2	TRBJ2-5	TGTGCCAGCAGCTTGAAACTAGCGGGGGGACACTTTCAAGAGACCCAGTACTTC	CASSLKLAGGHFQETQYF
TRBV28	.	.	TRBJ1-5	TGTGCCAGCAGTTCCGGGACCAGCAATCAGCCCCAGCATTTT	CASSSGTSNQPQHF
TRBV7-9	few	.	TRBJ2-7	TGTGCCAGCAGCTTATTCCCAGGGCGGACCTACGAGCAGTACTTC	CASSLFPGRTYEQYF
TRBV10-2	few	TRBD2	TRBJ2-5	TGCGCCAGCAGTGTTGCTAGCGGGGGATCATCCCAAGAGACCCAGTACTTC	CASSVASGGSSQETQYF
TRBV4-3	few	TRBD2	TRBJ2-1	TGCGCCAGCAGCCAAGATCGGGGACTAGCGGGGGGAAACAATGAGCAGTTCTTC	CASSQDRGLAGGNNEQFF
TRBV10-3	.	TRBD1	TRBJ1-1	TGTGCCAGCAGCTCGAGGGGACAGCCGAACACTGAAGCTTTCTTT	CASSSRGQPNTEAFF
TRBV6-5	.	.	TRBJ2-2	TGTGCCAGCAGTTACGAGGGGACAACTAACACCGGGGAGCTGTTTTTT	CASSYEGTTNTGELFF
TRBV6-5	few	.	TRBJ2-5	TGTGCCACCGGGTGGGCGGAGACCCAGTACTTC	CATGWAETQYF
TRBV18	few	.	TRBJ2-3	TGTGCCAGCTCACCTGAGCAGGTTGCAGATACGCAGTATTTT	CASSPEQVADTQYF
TRBV9	few	.	TRBJ2-5	TGTGCCAGCAGCGTAGTTGGAGAGACCCAGTACTTC	CASSVVGETQYF
TRBV6-5	.	.	TRBJ1-6	TGTGCCAGCAGCCTCAGGGAGGGAAATTCACCCCTCCACTTT	CASSLREGNSPLHF
TRBV30	few	.	TRBJ2-7	TGTGCCTGGAGTGAGGGCTACGAGCAGTACTTC	CAWSEGYEQYF
TRBV6-5	few	.	TRBJ2-6	TGTGCCAGCAGTTCGGCGCGGGCCTCTGGGGCCAACGTCCTGACTTTC	CASSSARASGANVLTF
TRBV5-1	few	.	TRBJ1-6	TGCGCCAGCAGCTCAGGGACCCGTAATTCACCCCTCCACTTT	CASSSGTRNSPLHF
TRBV9	few	.	TRBJ1-6	TGTGCCAGCACCGCGGGAACTGCCTATAATTCACCCCTCCACTTT	CASTAGTAYNSPLHF
TRBV14	.	.	TRBJ1-1	TGTGCCAGCAGCCAAGCGAACACTGAAGCTTTCTTT	CASSQANTEAFF
TRBV10-3	.	.	TRBJ2-3	TGTGCCATCAGAAACAGCTTTTCCACAGATACGCAGTATTTT	CAIRNSFSTDTQYF
TRBV4-2	few	.	TRBJ2-7	TGTGCCAGCAGCCAAGGGGGGCTAGCGGCAACCTACGAGCAGTACTTC	CASSQGGLAATYEQYF
TRBV6-1	.	.	TRBJ2-7	TGTGCCAGCAGTCACCCGACAGTACTCTACGAGCAGTACTTC	CASSHPTVLYEQYF
TRBV18	.	.	TRBJ1-1	TGTGCCAGCTCACCGGGGAACACTGAAGCTTTCTTT	CASSPGNTEAFF
TRBV7-9	few	.	TRBJ1-3	TGTGCCAGCAGCTACGAGGGCACTGGAAACACCATATATTTT	CASSYEGTGNTIYF
TRBV5-1	.	TRBD1	TRBJ1-1	TGCGCCAGCAGCTTCTCCTCCACAGGGGCGAACACTGAAGCTTTCTTT	CASSFSSTGANTEAFF
TRBV20-1	.	.	TRBJ2-7	TGCAGTGCTAGTCAGGCTGGGCACTTC	CSASQAGHF
TRBV7-9	.	.	TRBJ2-3	TGTGCCAGCAGCTTCGCCGTTGGGCCCCGCCAAAGCGAGTATTTT	CASSFAVGPRQSEYF
TRBV6-1	few	.	TRBJ2-5	TGTGCCAGCAGTGAAATCCGAGAAGAGACCCAGTACTTC	CASSEIREETQYF
TRBV6-6	.	.	TRBJ2-7	TGTGCCAGCAGTACCGGGGGCTCCTACGAGCAGTACTTC	CASSTGGSYEQYF
TRBV5-1	few	.	TRBJ2-1	TGCGCCAGCAGCCTAGACAGCTACAATGAGCAGTTCTTC	CASSLDSYNEQFF